Detailed here is one TCR beta chain. Antigen unknown. These data originate in a study of cytomegalovirus exposure and HLA in healthy donors. General observations from the study: Associated with cytomegalovirus, according to the listing, were around 160 TCR beta chains.

These donors were members of the roughly 120-subject validation cohort, a group separate from the roughly 670-subject first cohort. The CDR3 contains 15 residues. Looked up from germline, CDR1 is SEHNR and CDR2 is FQNEAQ (reference sequence). The V and J ends lost 4 bases and 3 bases, in that order; junction bases with no gene match: 7. The table came from immunoSEQ multiplex PCR; TCRdb's copy has only in-frame clones and leaves some out. Of tens of thousands of clones detected, 95% to 97% appear once; the ten largest clones hold 1.5% to 2%. Sequencing was done on a sample of PBMCs. The source of this sequence is a man aged 18 to 30 in good health and CMV-seropositive. V is TRBV7-9 and J is TRBJ1-1; the match to TRBD1 covers 8 bases. CDR3 sequence (DNA): TGTGCCAGCAGCTCGACAGGGGCAGCTGACACTGAAGCTTTCTTT. Protein product: CASSSTGAADTEAFF.